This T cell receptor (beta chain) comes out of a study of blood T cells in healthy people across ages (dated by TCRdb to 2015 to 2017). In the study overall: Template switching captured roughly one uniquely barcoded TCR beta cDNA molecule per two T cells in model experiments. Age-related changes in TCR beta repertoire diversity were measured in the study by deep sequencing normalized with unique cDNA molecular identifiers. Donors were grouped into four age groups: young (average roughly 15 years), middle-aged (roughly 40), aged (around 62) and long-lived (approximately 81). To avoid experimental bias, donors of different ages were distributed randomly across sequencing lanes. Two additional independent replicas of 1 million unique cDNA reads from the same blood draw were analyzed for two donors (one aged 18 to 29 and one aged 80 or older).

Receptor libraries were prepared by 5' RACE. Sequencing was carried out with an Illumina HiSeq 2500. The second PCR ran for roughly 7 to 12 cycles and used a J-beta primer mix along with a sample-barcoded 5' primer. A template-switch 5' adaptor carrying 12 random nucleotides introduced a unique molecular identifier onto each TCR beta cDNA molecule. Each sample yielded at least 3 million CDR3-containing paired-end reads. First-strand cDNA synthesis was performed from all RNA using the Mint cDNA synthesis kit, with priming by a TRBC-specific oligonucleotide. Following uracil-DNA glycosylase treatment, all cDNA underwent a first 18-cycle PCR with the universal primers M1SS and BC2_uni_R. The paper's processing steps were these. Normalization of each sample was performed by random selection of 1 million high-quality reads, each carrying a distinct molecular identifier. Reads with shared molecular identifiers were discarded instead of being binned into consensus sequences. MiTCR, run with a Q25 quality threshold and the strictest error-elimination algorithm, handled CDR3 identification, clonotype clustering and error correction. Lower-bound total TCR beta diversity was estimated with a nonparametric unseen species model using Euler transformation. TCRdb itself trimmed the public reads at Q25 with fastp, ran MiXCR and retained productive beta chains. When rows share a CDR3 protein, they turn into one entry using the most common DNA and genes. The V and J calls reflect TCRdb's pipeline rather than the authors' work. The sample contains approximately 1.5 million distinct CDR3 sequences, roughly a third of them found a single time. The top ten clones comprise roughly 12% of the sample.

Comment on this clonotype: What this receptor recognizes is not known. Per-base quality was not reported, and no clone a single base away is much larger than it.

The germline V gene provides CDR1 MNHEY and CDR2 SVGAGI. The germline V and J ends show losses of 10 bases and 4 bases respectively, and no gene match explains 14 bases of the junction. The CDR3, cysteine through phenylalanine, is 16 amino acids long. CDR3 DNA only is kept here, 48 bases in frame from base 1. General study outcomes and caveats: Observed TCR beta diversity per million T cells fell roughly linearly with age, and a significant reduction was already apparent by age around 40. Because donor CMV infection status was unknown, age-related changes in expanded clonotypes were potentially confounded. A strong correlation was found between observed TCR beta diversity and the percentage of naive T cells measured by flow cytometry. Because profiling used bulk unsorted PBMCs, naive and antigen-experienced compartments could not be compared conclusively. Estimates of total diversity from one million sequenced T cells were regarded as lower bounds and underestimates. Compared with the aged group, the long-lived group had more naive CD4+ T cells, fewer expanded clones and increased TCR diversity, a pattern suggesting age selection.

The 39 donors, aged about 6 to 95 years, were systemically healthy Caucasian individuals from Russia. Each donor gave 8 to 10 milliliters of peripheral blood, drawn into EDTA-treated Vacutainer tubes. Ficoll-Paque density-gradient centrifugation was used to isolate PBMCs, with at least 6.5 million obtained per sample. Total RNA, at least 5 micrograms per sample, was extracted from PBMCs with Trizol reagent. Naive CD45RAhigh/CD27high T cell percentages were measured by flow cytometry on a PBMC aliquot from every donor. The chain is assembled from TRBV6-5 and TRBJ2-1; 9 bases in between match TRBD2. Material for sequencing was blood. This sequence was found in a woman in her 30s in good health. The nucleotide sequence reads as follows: TGTGCCACCCAGGGGGTGACTAGCGGCAAGTACAATGAGCAGTTCTTC. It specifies CATQGVTSGKYNEQFF.